These T cell receptor beta chains were read from a single sample in a study of blood T cells in healthy people across ages. A single record per CDR3 protein comes from TCRdb applying MiXCR to the 5' RACE reads. The sample contains about 970,000 distinct CDR3 sequences, roughly 51% of which appear only once. What was sequenced was blood. All receptors derive from a woman aged 55 to 70 in good health. Both conserved end residues are part of each CDR3. The D gene is left open where the match is weak. Clone size appears in some rows only: once, few, many, or a class for an expanded clone.

V gene	D gene	clone size	J gene	CDR3 DNA	CDR3 protein
TRBV20-1	TRBD1	NA	TRBJ2-5	TGCAGTGCTAGAGACGGACAGGGACCCCGAGAGCAGTACTTC	CSARDGQGPREQYF
TRBV12-3/TRBV12-4	NA	NA	TRBJ2-3	TGTGCCAACAGTTTAGTGGAAGATACGCAGTATTTT	CANSLVEDTQYF
TRBV28	TRBD1	NA	TRBJ2-1	TGTGCCAGCAGCGCCCCAGGGGGTAAAGTAGGGGAGCAGTTCTTC	CASSAPGGKVGEQFF
TRBV29-1	TRBD2	NA	TRBJ2-5	TGCAGCGTTGTGTTGAGCGGGAGGGGGACCCAGTACTTC	CSVVLSGRGTQYF
TRBV15	NA	few	TRBJ2-6	TGTGCCACCACACTGGACCCCTCTGGGGCCAACGTCCTGACTTTC	CATTLDPSGANVLTF
TRBV3-1	TRBD2	NA	TRBJ2-1	TGTGCCAGCAGCGGGGGACTAGCGGGGGAGTACAATGAGCAGTTCTTC	CASSGGLAGEYNEQFF
TRBV7-9	NA	NA	TRBJ2-1	TGTGCCAGCAGCACCAGTACCTACAATGAGCAGTTCTTC	CASSTSTYNEQFF
TRBV7-9	NA	NA	TRBJ1-2	TGTGCCAGCAGCCCAAATTATAACTATGGCTACACCTTC	CASSPNYNYGYTF
TRBV4-3	NA	NA	TRBJ2-7	TGCGCCAGCGCGCCTACAGGGCTTTCATACGAGCAGTACTTC	CASAPTGLSYEQYF
TRBV12-3/TRBV12-4	NA	many	TRBJ2-3	TGTGCCAGCAGCTTTGTAGATACGCAGTATTTT	CASSFVDTQYF
TRBV27	NA	few	TRBJ2-3	TGTGCCAGCAGCGGATGGGGCGACGCACAGATAAGCGGGCTTTACACAGATACGCAGTATTTT	CASSGWGDAQISGLYTDTQYF
TRBV6-2/TRBV6-3	NA	NA	TRBJ2-1	TGTGCCAGCACCAACCCGGGACCTCCGGAGACCCAGTTCTTC	CASTNPGPPETQFF
TRBV24-1	NA	few	TRBJ2-7	TGTGCCACCAGTGACCCAGGGCGCTACGAGCAGTACTTC	CATSDPGRYEQYF
TRBV15	TRBD2	NA	TRBJ2-7	TGTGCCACCAGCAGAGACGCTAGCGGGAGATCCTACGAGCAGTACTTC	CATSRDASGRSYEQYF
TRBV20-1	TRBD2	NA	TRBJ2-3	TGCAGGGGGACTAGCGGGTCCCGCACAGATACGCAGTATTTT	CRGTSGSRTDTQYF
TRBV29-1	TRBD2	few	TRBJ2-7	TGCAGCGTTGAAACTCTGGCTAGCGGCTACGAGCAGTACTTC	CSVETLASGYEQYF
TRBV4-3	TRBD2	NA	TRBJ2-1	TGCGCCAGCAGCCACCATTCGGGACTAGAGGGCGAGCAGTTCTTC	CASSHHSGLEGEQFF
TRBV5-1	NA	few	TRBJ2-2	TGCGCCAGCAGCAGTAACGCCGGGACTCAGAACACCGGGGAGCTGTTTTTT	CASSSNAGTQNTGELFF
TRBV28	NA	NA	TRBJ2-5	TGTGCCAGCACCTCGAGGCGTCAGGGAGGAGAGACCCAGTACTTC	CASTSRRQGGETQYF
TRBV20-1	TRBD2	once	TRBJ2-1	TGCAGTGCTAGAAGTGAGCGGGAGTGGTACAATGAGCAGTTCTTC	CSARSEREWYNEQFF
TRBV13	TRBD2	NA	TRBJ2-7	TGTGCCAGCAGATATCGGACTAGCGGAACACACTCCTACGAGCAGTACTTC	CASRYRTSGTHSYEQYF
TRBV20-1	NA	NA	TRBJ1-2	TGCAGTGCTAGAGATCTCAGGGCTTTCTATGGCTACACCTTC	CSARDLRAFYGYTF
TRBV5-1	NA	NA	TRBJ2-5	TGCGCCAGCAGCGCGACAGTTGGGGGAGAGACCCAGTACTTC	CASSATVGGETQYF
TRBV7-2	TRBD2	few	TRBJ2-1	TGTGCCAGCAGCCAGGCTAGCGGGAGGAGTAATGAGCAGTTCTTC	CASSQASGRSNEQFF
TRBV6-1	TRBD1	once	TRBJ2-1	TGTGCCACGCTGGACAGGGGGCTTAAATACTACAATGAGCAGTTCTTC	CATLDRGLKYYNEQFF
TRBV7-3	TRBD2	NA	TRBJ2-3	TGTGCCAGCAGCTCGACTAGCGGGATTGTAGATACGCAGTATTTT	CASSSTSGIVDTQYF